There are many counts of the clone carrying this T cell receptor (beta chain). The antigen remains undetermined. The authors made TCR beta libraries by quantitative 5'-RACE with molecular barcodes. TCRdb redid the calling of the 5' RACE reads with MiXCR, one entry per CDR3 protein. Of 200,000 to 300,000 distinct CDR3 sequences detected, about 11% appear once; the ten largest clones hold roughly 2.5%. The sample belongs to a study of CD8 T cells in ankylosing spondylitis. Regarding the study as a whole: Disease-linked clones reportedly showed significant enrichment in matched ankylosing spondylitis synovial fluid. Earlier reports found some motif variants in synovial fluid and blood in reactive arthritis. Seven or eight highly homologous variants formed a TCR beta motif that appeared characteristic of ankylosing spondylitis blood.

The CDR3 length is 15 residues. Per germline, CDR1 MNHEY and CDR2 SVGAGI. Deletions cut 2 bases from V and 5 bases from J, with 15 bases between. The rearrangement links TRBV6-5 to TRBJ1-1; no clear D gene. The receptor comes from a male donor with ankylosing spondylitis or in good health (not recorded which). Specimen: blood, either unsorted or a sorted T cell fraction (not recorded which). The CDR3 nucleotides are TGTGCCAGCAGTTACGACCCAGGTTCGAAGACTGAAGCTTTCTTT. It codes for CASSYDPGSKTEAFF.